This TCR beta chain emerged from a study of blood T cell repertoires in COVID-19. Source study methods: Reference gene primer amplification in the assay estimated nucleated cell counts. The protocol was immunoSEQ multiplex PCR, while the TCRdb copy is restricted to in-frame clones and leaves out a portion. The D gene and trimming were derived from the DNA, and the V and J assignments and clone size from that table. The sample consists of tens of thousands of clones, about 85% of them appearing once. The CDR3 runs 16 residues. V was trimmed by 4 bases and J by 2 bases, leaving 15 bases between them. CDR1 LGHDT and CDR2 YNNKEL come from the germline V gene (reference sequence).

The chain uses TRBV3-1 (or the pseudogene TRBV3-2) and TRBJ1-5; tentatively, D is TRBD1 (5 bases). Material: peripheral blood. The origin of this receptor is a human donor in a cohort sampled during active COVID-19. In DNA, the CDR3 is TGTGCCAGCAGCCCCGACGCGGGGCTAGGCAATCAGCCCCAGCATTTT. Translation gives CASSPDAGLGNQPQHF.